This entry describes one T cell receptor beta chain. The sample holds a few counts of this clonotype. There is no known antigen for this receptor. Base quality data are lacking; no much larger clone is found one base away. Library preparation used RT-PCR. The sequencer was a NextSeq 550. TCRdb itself trimmed the public reads at Q25 with fastp, ran MiXCR and retained productive beta chains. Entries are consolidated by CDR3 protein sequence, retaining the most common genes and DNA. The sample data list about a million distinct CDR3 sequences, and around 17% of these were observed just once. Of the sample, roughly 6.4% falls within the top ten clones. This sample was included in a study of patients and donors after allogeneic stem cell transplantation (dated by TCRdb to about 2020). The CDR3 numbers 16 residues from cysteine through phenylalanine. Only the CDR3 part of the read is kept: 48 bases, read in frame from the first base. CDR1 and CDR2 were assigned from the germline V gene as SGHRS and YFSETQ. V is cut back by 2 bases and J by 5 bases, with 8 bases in the junction unmatched.

Sequencing was carried out using blood, either unsorted or a sorted T cell fraction (not recorded which). The chain was built from TRBV5-1 and TRBJ2-1, with 9 bases in between that match TRBD2. This clonotype originated in a human donor who was either an allogeneic HSCT recipient or a stem cell or donor lymphocyte infusion donor (not recorded which). It is not recorded whose cells these are; they may come from a transplant donor. The CDR3 protein sequence reads: CASSLMGGRAHNEQFF. The DNA is TGCGCCAGCAGCTTAATGGGCGGGAGGGCCCACAATGAGCAGTTCTTC.